What follows are 26 T cell receptor beta chains derived from one specimen sequenced in a study of regulatory T cells in long-lasting Graves disease. In building TCR beta libraries, iRepertoire HTBI primers were used together with Arm-PCR of CDR3 regions. One entry per CDR3 protein results from TCRdb running MiXCR on the multiplex PCR reads. The sample lists hundreds of thousands of distinct CDR3 sequences, 15% to 18% occurring once. Described time point: newly diagnosed GD, antithyroid drugs for less than 3 months. Extracted PBMC RNA gave rise to the TCR library. The sequences come from peripheral blood mononuclear cells (PBMCs), collected at new diagnosis, from a patient treated with antithyroid drugs. All receptors derive from a female donor with Graves disease.

In this sample, this clonotype turned up many times. The rearrangement joins TRBV6-1 to TRBJ2-7, with D perhaps TRBD1 (6 bases). Germline V lookup: CDR1 MNHNS, CDR2 SASEGT. Trimming pared 6 bases from V and 1 base from J, leaving 16 bases between. There are 15 residues in the CDR3. The CDR3 reads CASRRGQGPSYEQYF. The CDR3 bases are TGTGCCAGCAGGCGCGGCCAGGGGCCGTCCTACGAGCAGTACTTC.

This clonotype has a count of ten or more. The V gene is TRBV3-1, the J gene TRBJ1-2; D unclear. Deletions cut 4 bases from V and 4 bases from J, with 19 bases between. CDR3 size: 16 residues. Germline-derived CDR1 and CDR2 are LGHDT and YNNKEL (reference sequence). CDR3 region: CASSPTYRGFLYGYTF. CDR3 in DNA: TGTGCCAGCAGCCCTACTTACCGGGGTTTCCTCTATGGCTACACCTTC.

This clonotype was counted only a few times. An end of the junction differs from the germline gene, which may be a read error. V and J are TRBV12-3 or TRBV12-4 and TRBJ1-1; no definite D call. The CDR3 has 9 amino acids. The CDR3 bases are TGTGCCAGCAGTTTGGTTTCGGCTTTT. The encoded protein is CASSLVSAF.

As for this clonotype: This may arise from a read error, as a much more abundant clone is one base away. The genes are TRBV5-1 and TRBJ2-4; D might be TRBD2 (6 bases). V gave up 1 base and J gave up 13 bases, with 15 bases separating them. Per germline, CDR1 SGHRS and CDR2 YFSETQ. This CDR3 comprises 13 residues. In DNA, the CDR3 is TGCGCCAGCAGCTTGAAAGGGGATGGAGGGCAGTACTTC. Amino acid sequence: CASSLKGDGGQYF.

This clonotype was seen repeatedly, ten times or more. This sequence joins TRBV12-3 or TRBV12-4 and TRBJ2-1, with 16 positions matching TRBD2. CDR3 length: 16 residues. J gave up 7 bases and V 5 bases, and 5 bases lay outside the gene matches. The CDR3 DNA reads as TGTGCCAGCAGTCCGGGACTAGCGGGGGGGCGAAATGAGCAGTTCTTC. Protein: CASSPGLAGGRNEQFF.

This clonotype was seen many times. The chain joins TRBV20-1 to TRBJ1-3, with D possibly being TRBD1 (6 bases). Deletions cut 6 bases from V and 1 base from J, with 16 bases between. There are 15 residues in the CDR3. Germline V lookup: CDR1 DFQATT, CDR2 SNEGSKA (reference sequence). The CDR3, as DNA: TGCAGTGCCCTTCAGGGGATGCGATCTGGAAACACCATATATTTT. Residues: CSALQGMRSGNTIYF.

This clonotype occurred many times. CDR3 sequence: CASSLSFYGAGYGYTF. The CDR3 DNA is TGTGCCAGCAGTTTATCTTTTTATGGGGCAGGGTATGGCTACACCTTC. The V and J genes are TRBV27 and TRBJ1-2; tentative D call: TRBD1 (5 bases). Germline V gene data show CDR1 as MNHEY and CDR2 as SMNVEV (reference sequence). V dropped 0 bases and J dropped 5 bases, with 16 bases sitting between them. There are 16 residues in the CDR3.

About this clonotype: A much larger clone lies a single base off, so this may be a read error. The CDR3 spells CACSWTGDGKTQYF. Here the CDR3 DNA reads TGTGCCTGCAGTTGGACAGGGGACGGCAAGACCCAGTACTTC. This rearrangement joins TRBV7-2 to TRBJ2-3, with TRBD1 matching over 9 bases. The tail of the sequence fits TRBJ2-5 better, so the J call may be wrong. The germline V gene has CDR1 SGHTA and CDR2 FQGNSA. The CDR3 has 14 residues.

This clonotype was detected a few times. This may come from a read error, since a much larger clone is one base off. The genes are TRBV6-2 or TRBV6-3 and TRBJ2-7, with D possibly matching TRBD2 (5 bases). Germline CDR1 is MNHEY and CDR2 is SVGEGT. The CDR3 consists of 12 residues. The CDR3 here is CVTSRTLREQYF. In nucleotides, the CDR3 is TGTGTCACCTCGAGGACTTTACGCGAGCAGTACTTC.

The rearrangement links TRBV28 to TRBJ1-2; a possible D gene is TRBD1 (6 bases). The CDR3 runs 17 residues. V lost 3 bases and J 2 bases, leaving 19 bases between the germline ends. Germline V lookup: CDR1 MDHEN, CDR2 SYDVKM. CDR3 loop: CASSFPPSGQVNYGYTF. The CDR3 bases are TGTGCCAGCAGTTTTCCTCCCTCGGGACAAGTAAACTATGGCTACACCTTC.

This chain connects TRBV7-2 to TRBJ2-2; 11 positions match TRBD2. The length of the CDR3 is 18 residues. From germline, CDR1 is SGHTA and CDR2 FQGNSA. Germline trimming cut 1 base from V and 3 bases from J; bases unmatched to any gene: 7. This CDR3 is CASSLVLAGGPDTGELFF. CDR3 in DNA: TGTGCCAGCAGCTTAGTCTTAGCGGGAGGGCCCGACACCGGGGAGCTGTTTTTT. The whole variable domain, filled in from reference TRBV7-2 and TRBJ2-2, reads GAGVSQSPSNKVTEKGKDVELRCDPISGHTALYWYRQSLGQGLEFLIYFQGNSAPDKSGLPSDRFSAERTGGSVSTLTIQRTQQEDSAVYLCASSLVLAGGPDTGELFFGEGSRLTVL.

V gene TRBV28 combines with J gene TRBJ2-7; 14 bases fit TRBD2. Gene TRBJ2-5 matches the end of the DNA better, so the J call may be wrong. The CDR3 covers 17 residues. Per the germline V gene, CDR1 is MDHEN and CDR2 is SYDVKM. CDR3 residues: CASTYSRLAGGEETQYF. CDR3 coding DNA: TGTGCCAGCACCTACAGTCGACTAGCGGGAGGGGAAGAGACCCAGTACTTC.

This clonotype showed up just a few times. The rearrangement joins TRBV24-1 to TRBJ2-6; 8 bases map to TRBD1. Germline-derived CDR1 and CDR2 are KGHDR and SFDVKD. This CDR3 contains 18 residues. V lost 4 bases and J lost 0; bases outside the gene matches: 7. The CDR3 coding sequence is TGTGCCACCAGTGACCGGACAGGGAAGAGCTCTGGGGCCAACGTCCTGACTTTC. It encodes CATSDRTGKSSGANVLTF.

This clonotype was detected many times. The V gene is TRBV3-1, the J gene TRBJ2-5; D uncertain. The CDR3 sequence is 12 residues long. The germline V gene encodes CDR1 LGHDT and CDR2 YNNKEL (reference sequence). V was cut by 8 bases and J by 5 bases, with 12 bases left in between. The CDR3 loop is CASALSDETQYF. The CDR3 DNA follows: TGTGCCAGCGCGTTGAGCGACGAGACCCAGTACTTC.

This clonotype occurred many times. This chain links TRBV7-9 with TRBJ2-5; D remains unclear. The CDR3 is 12 residues long. V was pared by 1 base and J by 4 bases, with 4 bases between. In germline, CDR1 is SEHNR, CDR2 FQNEAQ (reference sequence). CDR3 loop: CASSLVAETQYF. The CDR3, as DNA: TGTGCCAGCAGCTTAGTCGCAGAGACCCAGTACTTC.

There are many counts of this clonotype. V and J are TRBV6-2 or TRBV6-3 and TRBJ2-7; TRBD1 is a possible D gene (6 bases). The CDR3 loop spans 14 amino acids. Trimming shortened V by 4 bases and J by 2 bases, and 12 bases separated the two germline ends. Per the germline V gene, CDR1 is MNHEY and CDR2 is SVGEGT. Here the CDR3 DNA reads TGTGCCAGCAGTTCAGGACAGAAGCCCTACGAGCAGTACTTC. Translation gives CASSSGQKPYEQYF.

The chain has TRBV4-1 and TRBJ2-3; possibly TRBD2 for D (5 bases). V was shortened by 5 bases and J by 0 bases, with 15 bases between the two germline ends. Germline V gene lookup returns CDR1 MGHRA and CDR2 YSYEKL. This CDR3 spans 16 amino acids. CDR3 region: CASSVPSTYSTDTQYF. The CDR3 DNA sequence: TGCGCCAGCAGCGTTCCTAGCACTTATAGCACAGATACGCAGTATTTT.

The chain carries TRBV20-1 and TRBJ2-4; 8 bases map to TRBD1. There are 15 residues in the CDR3. CDR1 and CDR2 from the germline V gene are DFQATT and SNEGSKA (reference sequence). V was clipped by 0 bases and J by 1 base; unmatched bases: 2. The CDR3 nucleotides read TGCAGTGCTAGAGATAGGACAGGGGCCAAAAACATTCAGTACTTC. Translation gives CSARDRTGAKNIQYF.

This clonotype was counted many times. This chain connects TRBV27 to TRBJ2-1; no clear D gene. Germline CDR1 is MNHEY and CDR2 is SMNVEV (reference sequence). V lost 5 bases and J 6 bases, leaving 8 bases between the germline ends. The CDR3 runs 12 residues. The CDR3 is CASSTDTNEQFF. The CDR3 coding sequence is TGTGCCAGCAGTACCGACACCAATGAGCAGTTCTTC.

Ten or more counts support this clonotype. The chain couples TRBV20-1 to TRBJ2-7; TRBD2 matches at 7 bases. The CDR3 totals 15 residues. The V and J ends lost 3 bases and 2 bases, in that order; junction bases with no gene match: 10. Germline V gene sequence: CDR1 DFQATT, CDR2 SNEGSKA (reference sequence). CDR3 region: CSASLGPSGTYEQYF. The DNA for the CDR3 is TGCAGTGCTAGTCTCGGGCCTAGCGGAACCTACGAGCAGTACTTC.

The chain couples TRBV20-1 to TRBJ2-3; a weak D match, TRBD2 (5 bases). V lost 6 bases, J lost 1 base, and 14 bases lay in between. Germline CDR1 reads DFQATT; CDR2 reads SNEGSKA (reference sequence). The CDR3 consists of 14 residues. The CDR3 reads CSASPADGTDTQYF. In DNA form, the CDR3 reads TGCAGTGCCAGCCCAGCGGACGGCACAGATACGCAGTATTTT.

Ten or more counts support this clonotype. The chain employs TRBV7-3 and TRBJ2-1; D is undetermined. The CDR3 totals 12 residues. The germline gives CDR1 SGHTA, CDR2 FQGTGA. The V end lost 0 bases, the J end lost 9 bases, and 6 bases lay between the germline ends. The chain's CDR3 is CASSLTAGEQFF. In DNA, the CDR3 is TGTGCCAGCAGCTTAACAGCTGGTGAGCAGTTCTTC. The whole variable domain, filled in from reference TRBV7-3 and TRBJ2-1, reads GAGVSQTPSNKVTEKGKYVELRCDPISGHTALYWYRQSLGQGPEFLIYFQGTGAADDSGLPNDRFFAVRPEGSVSTLKIQRTERGDSAVYLCASSLTAGEQFFGPGTRLTVL.

This clonotype was found many times. This rearrangement joins TRBV11-2 to TRBJ2-3, with 7 bases that match TRBD2. The ends lost 2 bases at V and 2 bases at J; junction bases unmatched: 7. CDR3 length equals 16 residues. Germline CDR1 is SGHAT and CDR2 is FQNNGV. The CDR3 region has the DNA TGTGCCAGCAGCTTAAGCCCCGGGAGGAACACAGATACGCAGTATTTT. Translation: CASSLSPGRNTDTQYF.

This clonotype turned up a few times. This chain connects TRBV15 to TRBJ2-5, with 10 positions matching TRBD1. J gave up 5 bases and V 8 bases, and 14 bases lay outside the gene matches. Germline assignment: CDR1 LNHNV and CDR2 YYDKDF (reference sequence). This CDR3 comprises 16 residues. The CDR3: CATASGPGQGWETQYF. In DNA form, the CDR3 reads TGTGCCACCGCGTCCGGCCCGGGACAGGGGTGGGAGACCCAGTACTTC.

This chain links TRBV28 with TRBJ2-5; D perhaps matches TRBD1 (5 bases). Trimming took off 2 bases at V and 11 bases at J, with 18 bases between the two ends. Germline V gene sequence: CDR1 MDHEN, CDR2 SYDVKM. CDR3 size: 14 residues. The CDR3 spells CASSLAYRSNEQYF. The CDR3 coding sequence is TGTGCCAGCAGTTTAGCTTACAGGTCCAATGAGCAGTACTTC.

This clonotype was seen many times. This chain uses TRBV7-2 with TRBJ2-3; 12 nucleotides line up with TRBD2. Looked up from germline, CDR1 is SGHTA and CDR2 is FQGNSA. The CDR3 length is 18 residues. V lost 1 base to trimming and J lost 2 bases; unmatched junction nucleotides: 7. The CDR3 loop is CASSLVSTSGGLTDTQYF. CDR3 DNA sequence: TGTGCCAGCAGCTTAGTCTCGACTAGCGGGGGTCTCACAGATACGCAGTATTTT.